These 27 T cell receptor beta chains were sequenced from one sample in a study of PD-1 blockade in mismatch repair-deficient tumors. Some clones are missing from TCRdb's copy, which holds only in-frame ones; the method was immunoSEQ multiplex PCR. The sample has roughly 17,000 clones; over 75% are singletons. The sample consisted of PBMCs, taken about 22 weeks after starting pembrolizumab. The receptors were gathered from an adult with mismatch repair-deficient cancer.

J is TRBJ2-1 and V is TRBV12-2; the table's TRBD2 call for D was not verified on the DNA. TRBV12-2 is a known pseudogene. The CDR3 covers 17 residues. CDR3 coding DNA: TGTGCAAGTCGCTTATTGACTAGCGGGAGGATCCTCAATGAGCAGTTCTTC. It translates to CASRLLTSGRILNEQFF.

This clone was seen a single time. The chain joins TRBV19 to TRBJ1-1; D perhaps matches TRBD1 (5 bases). V gave up 6 bases and J gave up 10 bases, with 18 bases separating them. Germline values: CDR1 LNHDA, CDR2 SQIVND (reference sequence). This CDR3 spans 13 amino acids. Written as DNA, the CDR3 is TGTGCCAGTAGCTCAATGGGGGGTCGCGGAGCTTTCTTT. It codes for CASSSMGGRGAFF.

This sequence joins TRBV5-6 and TRBJ1-1; D may be TRBD1 (5 bases). This CDR3 is built from 16 residues. Trimming pared 2 bases from V and 5 bases from J, leaving 19 bases between. Germline lookup yields CDR1 SGHDT and CDR2 YYEEEE. CDR3 DNA sequence: TGTGCCAGCAGCTTAGGTTCTGCAGGGTCTGAAACTGAAGCTTTCTTT. It specifies CASSLGSAGSETEAFF.

This clone was picked up a small number of times. The rearrangement joins TRBV5-1 to TRBJ2-7, with TRBD1 matching over 7 bases. The ends lost 4 bases at V and 1 base at J; junction bases unmatched: 5. The CDR3 has 14 residues. Germline V lookup: CDR1 SGHRS, CDR2 YFSETQ. The CDR3, as DNA: TGCGCCAGCAGCGGGGACAGAATTTCCTACGAGCAGTACTTC. It translates to CASSGDRISYEQYF.

This clone showed up just a few times. The genes are TRBV5-1 and TRBJ1-1; TRBD1 matches 7 bases. CDR3 length: 14 residues. The V and J ends lost 4 bases and 0 bases, in that order; junction bases with no gene match: 3. The germline V gene has CDR1 SGHRS and CDR2 YFSETQ. The CDR3 DNA reads as TGCGCCAGCAGCCCTGGGACAGTGAACACTGAAGCTTTCTTT. It specifies CASSPGTVNTEAFF.

The V and J genes are TRBV29-1 and TRBJ2-7; D is ambiguous. Trimming stripped 0 bases from V and 4 bases from J, with 7 bases between. CDR3 length: 12 amino acids. In germline, CDR1 is SQVTM, CDR2 ANQGSEA. Here the CDR3 DNA reads TGCAGCGTTGAAGATCCGGGTTACGAGCAGTACTTC. Its translation is CSVEDPGYEQYF.

This clone has a single count. The V call is TRBV15, the J call TRBJ1-2; 8 bases agree with TRBD1. This CDR3 is 14 amino acids long. CDR1 is LNHNV, CDR2 YYDKDF, per germline (reference sequence). V shed 1 base and J 6 bases; nucleotides not matched to a gene: 4. Here the CDR3 DNA reads TGTGCCACCAGCAGAGCACAGGGGGTCGATGGCTACACCTTC. Translating it yields CATSRAQGVDGYTF.

The chain recombines TRBV7-2 with TRBJ1-6; TRBD1 aligns across 10 bases. Germline trimming cut 5 bases from V and 7 bases from J; bases unmatched to any gene: 8. Germline lookup yields CDR1 SGHTA and CDR2 FQGNSA. The CDR3 extends over 16 amino acids. This chain's CDR3 is CASSDPGQGQNSPLHF. Written as DNA, the CDR3 is TGTGCCAGCAGCGATCCGGGACAGGGGCAAAATTCACCCCTCCACTTT.

CDR3 amino acids: CASSTEGLAGVTDTQYF. DNA for the CDR3: TGTGCCAGCAGCACCGAAGGGCTAGCGGGAGTAACAGATACGCAGTATTTT. This chain uses TRBV9 with TRBJ2-3; 10 positions agree with TRBD2. Germline-derived CDR1 and CDR2 are SGDLS and YYNGEE. The CDR3 runs to 17 residues. After removal of 4 bases from V and 3 bases from J, the junction contained 11 bases not matched to a gene. Variable domain in full (rest from reference TRBV9 and TRBJ2-3): DSGVTQTPKHLITATGQRVTLRCSPRSGDLSVYWYQQSLDQGLQFLIQYYNGEERAKGNILERFSAQQFPDLHSELNLSSLELGDSALYFCASSTEGLAGVTDTQYFGPGTRLTVL.

J is TRBJ1-2 and V is TRBV5-1; 8 nucleotides line up with TRBD1. CDR3 length: 14 residues. Per the germline V gene, CDR1 is SGHRS and CDR2 is YFSETQ. The junction had 6 bases not matched to a gene; V was cut back by 0 bases and J by 8 bases. The CDR3 spells CASSLGTGGEGYTF. DNA of the CDR3: TGCGCCAGCAGCTTGGGAACAGGGGGTGAAGGCTACACCTTC.

This clone was found once. This sequence joins TRBV27 and TRBJ2-7, with a weak D call TRBD2 (5 bases). Germline V gene lookup returns CDR1 MNHEY and CDR2 SMNVEV (reference sequence). This CDR3 is 16 amino acids long. V shed 7 bases and J shed 0 bases, with 19 bases lying between them. The CDR3 loop is CASTASVGSTSYEQYF. CDR3 sequence (DNA): TGTGCCAGCACCGCATCAGTTGGGAGTACCTCCTACGAGCAGTACTTC.

This chain's CDR3 is CASSRGLADDSYEQYF. The CDR3 coding sequence is TGTGCCAGCAGTCGCGGACTAGCGGACGACTCCTACGAGCAGTACTTC. The chain carries TRBV28 and TRBJ2-7, with TRBD2 matching over 10 bases. Trimming removed 5 bases from V and 0 bases from J; junction bases left unmatched: 7. Looked up from germline, CDR1 is MDHEN and CDR2 is SYDVKM. The CDR3 has 16 residues.

The chain is built from TRBV6-5 and TRBJ2-7; 9 nucleotides line up with TRBD1. Germline V gene data show CDR1 as MNHEY and CDR2 as SVGAGI. The CDR3 covers 15 residues. The ends lost 0 bases at V and 5 bases at J; junction bases unmatched: 5. CDR3 amino acids: CASSYSGTGIDEQYF. The CDR3 region has the DNA TGTGCCAGCAGTTACTCCGGGACAGGGATAGACGAGCAGTACTTC.

The chain carries TRBV6-5 and TRBJ1-2; D not resolved. The CDR3 has 13 residues. The germline gives CDR1 MNHEY, CDR2 SVGAGI. Trimming took 7 bases from V and 2 from J, leaving 11 bases between them. In DNA form, the CDR3 reads TGTGCCAGCACCAGAGGGCCCAACTATGGCTACACCTTC. This codes for CASTRGPNYGYTF.

The rearrangement joins TRBV6-5 to TRBJ2-2; possible D gene TRBD2, 6 bases. There are 14 residues in the CDR3. Between the trimmed V and J ends, which lost 5 bases and 1 base, there was a span of 8 bases. Germline V CDR1 and CDR2: MNHEY, SVGAGI. CDR3 loop: CASSRDLNTGELFF. The CDR3 coding sequence is TGTGCCAGCAGTCGGGACTTGAACACCGGGGAGCTGTTTTTT.

This clone was seen a single time. The chain uses TRBV12-2 and TRBJ2-1; TRBD2 is the table's D call, not checked against the DNA. TRBV12-2 is deemed a pseudogene. The CDR3 has 17 residues. CDR3 region: CASRLAGSSGRWGEQFF. In nucleotides, the CDR3 is TGTGCAAGTCGCTTAGCGGGTAGTAGCGGGAGATGGGGTGAGCAGTTCTTC.

The V gene is TRBV5-1, the J gene TRBJ2-2; 9 bases fit TRBD1. The CDR3 extends over 15 amino acids. Germline V gene data show CDR1 as SGHRS and CDR2 as YFSETQ. V dropped 6 bases and J dropped 1; count of bases not matched to a gene: 4. CDR3 amino acids: CASTTTGGNTGELFF. For the CDR3, the DNA is TGCGCCAGCACAACGACAGGGGGGAACACCGGGGAGCTGTTTTTT.

This clone was seen a handful of times. This sequence joins TRBV30 and TRBJ2-7; the D gene is possibly TRBD2 (6 bases). Trimming pared 0 bases from V and 6 bases from J, leaving 6 bases between. The CDR3 length is 11 residues. The germline gives CDR1 GTSNPN, CDR2 SVGIG (reference sequence). CDR3 in amino acids: CAWSVGGEQYF. The CDR3 bases are TGTGCCTGGAGTGTGGGGGGCGAGCAGTACTTC.

The J gene is TRBJ1-1, the V gene TRBV15, with D perhaps matching TRBD1 (5 bases). Between the trimmed V and J ends, which lost 2 bases and 4 bases, there was a span of 11 bases. There are 14 residues in the CDR3. Germline CDR1 and CDR2: LNHNV and YYDKDF (reference sequence). In DNA form, the CDR3 reads TGTGCCACCAGCAGACCAGACAGTGGCACTGAAGCTTTCTTT. This gives the protein CATSRPDSGTEAFF.

The chain uses TRBV7-8 and TRBJ1-5; a possible D gene is TRBD1 (6 bases). This CDR3 is built from 16 residues. Trimming shortened V by 5 bases and J by 0 bases, and 14 bases separated the two germline ends. Per the germline V gene, CDR1 is SGHVS and CDR2 is FQNEAQ. The CDR3 sequence: CASSINRVISNQPQHF. DNA of the CDR3: TGTGCCAGCAGCATAAACAGGGTGATTAGCAATCAGCCCCAGCATTTT.

The V call is TRBV7-8, the J call TRBJ2-7, with 9 bases aligning to TRBD1. The trim removed 4 bases at V and 6 bases at J, leaving 7 bases unmatched. The germline gives CDR1 SGHVS, CDR2 FQNEAQ. This CDR3 region has 14 residues. CDR3 residues: CASSSRDRAIEQYF. In DNA form, the CDR3 reads TGTGCCAGCAGCTCCCGGGACAGGGCGATCGAGCAGTACTTC.

The chain links TRBV18 to TRBJ1-4; D is perhaps TRBD1 (6 bases). Deletions cut 1 base from V and 6 bases from J, with 9 bases between. The germline V gene has CDR1 KGHSH and CDR2 LQKENI. This CDR3 contains 14 residues. Written as DNA, the CDR3 is TGTGCCAGCTCACCACGAGGGGGGGATGAAAAACTGTTTTTT. Encoded protein: CASSPRGGDEKLFF.

This rearrangement joins TRBV5-5 to TRBJ2-7, with 7 bases identical to TRBD1. The V and J ends lost 6 bases and 3 bases, in that order; junction bases with no gene match: 9. CDR1 SGHKS and CDR2 YYEKEE come from the germline V gene (reference sequence). The CDR3 totals 14 residues. The CDR3 coding sequence is TGTGCCAGCACAAAGCAAACAGGGGACTACGAGCAGTACTTC. Protein product: CASTKQTGDYEQYF.

The V call is TRBV29-1, the J call TRBJ2-7; possibly TRBD2 for D (6 bases). V gave up 4 bases and J gave up 3 bases, with 13 bases separating them. The CDR3 sequence is 13 residues long. CDR1 and CDR2 from the germline V gene are SQVTM and ANQGSEA. The CDR3 nucleotides are TGCAGCGTTGTTTTTCCGGGGGTCTACGAGCAGTACTTC. Translating gives CSVVFPGVYEQYF.

This chain uses TRBV11-3 with TRBJ2-7; D may be TRBD1 (6 bases). This CDR3 has 14 amino acids. Trimming left V 1 base short and J 2 bases short, with 9 bases between. CDR1 and CDR2 from the germline V gene are SGHNT and YENEEA. CDR3 nucleotide sequence: TGTGCCAGCAGCTTAGGGGACAACACCTACGAGCAGTACTTC. This encodes CASSLGDNTYEQYF.

This clone occurred a few times. This rearrangement joins TRBV30 to TRBJ2-7, with D perhaps matching TRBD2 (5 bases). The CDR3 extends over 14 amino acids. Germline V CDR1 and CDR2: GTSNPN, SVGIG (reference sequence). V gave up 0 bases and J gave up 2 bases, with 11 bases separating them. Here the CDR3 DNA reads TGTGCCTGGAGTGTCGATCAGGAGGCCTACGAGCAGTACTTC. Amino acid sequence: CAWSVDQEAYEQYF.

The V and J genes are TRBV18 and TRBJ1-2; no definite D call. CDR3 size: 15 residues. Germline loops: CDR1 KGHSH, CDR2 LQKENI. Trimming stripped 3 bases from V and 0 bases from J, with 11 bases between. The CDR3 DNA follows: TGTGCCAGCTCACCCCGGGAGAATGCTAACTATGGCTACACCTTC. Protein: CASSPRENANYGYTF.